A selection of T cell receptor beta chains follows, all from one sample in a study of identical twins. TCRdb re-called the 5' RACE reads with MiXCR, one entry per CDR3 protein. This repertoire shows about 340,000 distinct CDR3 sequences, 9% to 15% found once; its top ten account for approximately 7.9%. These records were also assigned to another study, of yellow fever vaccine responses in identical twins.

Sequenced sample: CD8+ T cells sorted from blood. The source of these receptors is a young woman in good health. CDR3s include the opening cysteine and the closing phenylalanine or tryptophan. Each record gives: J gene, D gene, clone size, V gene, CDR3 protein, CDR3 DNA. D genes are given only for firm matches. A row's size may be missing; if present it is once, few, many or a size class.

J gene: TRBJ2-1
D gene: NA
clone size: many
V gene: TRBV6-4
CDR3 protein: CASSQVENSEQFF
CDR3 DNA: TGTGCCAGCAGTCAGGTAGAAAATAGTGAGCAGTTCTTC

J gene: TRBJ2-2
D gene: TRBD2
clone size: few
V gene: TRBV18
CDR3 protein: CASSPRTSGRANTGELFF
CDR3 DNA: TGTGCCAGCTCACCCCGGACTAGCGGGAGGGCGAACACCGGGGAGCTGTTTTTT

J gene: TRBJ2-7
D gene: NA
clone size: NA
V gene: TRBV10-1
CDR3 protein: CASTPEQYF
CDR3 DNA: TGCGCCAGCACTCCCGAGCAGTACTTC

J gene: TRBJ2-7
D gene: NA
clone size: NA
V gene: TRBV7-9
CDR3 protein: CASGSGPLSEQYF
CDR3 DNA: TGTGCCAGCGGCTCCGGACCGCTGAGCGAGCAGTACTTC

J gene: TRBJ1-1
D gene: NA
clone size: few
V gene: TRBV6-5
CDR3 protein: CASSYSWGTEAFF
CDR3 DNA: TGTGCCAGCAGTTACTCATGGGGCACTGAAGCTTTCTTT

J gene: TRBJ1-3
D gene: NA
clone size: NA
V gene: TRBV4-1
CDR3 protein: CASSQNTGSGNTIYF
CDR3 DNA: TGCGCCAGCAGCCAAAATACGGGCTCTGGAAACACCATATATTTT

J gene: TRBJ1-5
D gene: NA
clone size: NA
V gene: TRBV27
CDR3 protein: CASSLSGGPQHF
CDR3 DNA: TGTGCCAGCAGTTTATCGGGGGGACCCCAGCATTTT

J gene: TRBJ1-5
D gene: TRBD1
clone size: many
V gene: TRBV12-3/TRBV12-4
CDR3 protein: CASRGQGSNQPQHF
CDR3 DNA: TGTGCCAGCAGAGGACAGGGGAGCAATCAGCCCCAGCATTTT

J gene: TRBJ2-5
D gene: TRBD2
clone size: few
V gene: TRBV11-2
CDR3 protein: CASSLDLAGGPGEETQYF
CDR3 DNA: TGTGCCAGCAGCTTAGACCTAGCGGGAGGGCCTGGTGAAGAGACCCAGTACTTC

J gene: TRBJ2-3
D gene: TRBD2
clone size: NA
V gene: TRBV28
CDR3 protein: CASSSPIGGSSITDTQYF
CDR3 DNA: TGTGCCAGCAGTTCCCCCATCGGGGGGAGCTCTATCACAGATACGCAGTATTTT

J gene: TRBJ2-6
D gene: TRBD1
clone size: few
V gene: TRBV6-1
CDR3 protein: CASSESAGTGSFSGANVLTF
CDR3 DNA: TGTGCCAGCAGTGAAAGTGCCGGGACAGGGAGTTTCTCTGGGGCCAACGTCCTGACTTTC

J gene: TRBJ2-1
D gene: NA
clone size: few
V gene: TRBV5-1
CDR3 protein: CASSLEAGGPNEQFF
CDR3 DNA: TGCGCCAGCAGCTTGGAAGCAGGGGGGCCCAATGAGCAGTTCTTC

J gene: TRBJ1-5
D gene: NA
clone size: NA
V gene: TRBV11-1
CDR3 protein: CASSSQSNQPQHF
CDR3 DNA: TGTGCCAGCAGCTCGCAGAGCAATCAGCCCCAGCATTTT

J gene: TRBJ1-1
D gene: TRBD1
clone size: NA
V gene: TRBV19
CDR3 protein: CASSMDRDRDTEAFF
CDR3 DNA: TGTGCCAGTAGTATGGACAGGGACCGGGACACTGAAGCTTTCTTT

J gene: TRBJ2-3
D gene: NA
clone size: few
V gene: TRBV6-4
CDR3 protein: CASSETSSDTQYF
CDR3 DNA: TGTGCCAGCAGTGAAACTAGTTCAGATACGCAGTATTTT

J gene: TRBJ2-7
D gene: TRBD2
clone size: NA
V gene: TRBV20-1
CDR3 protein: CSAPAGGIFYEQYF
CDR3 DNA: TGCAGTGCTCCAGCGGGAGGGATCTTCTACGAGCAGTACTTC

J gene: TRBJ2-7
D gene: TRBD2
clone size: NA
V gene: TRBV15
CDR3 protein: CATSSPEFGTSGSYEQYF
CDR3 DNA: TGTGCCACCAGCAGCCCCGAGTTTGGAACTAGCGGGAGTTACGAGCAGTACTTC

J gene: TRBJ2-5
D gene: NA
clone size: NA
V gene: TRBV7-9
CDR3 protein: CASGYGLQETQYF
CDR3 DNA: TGTGCCAGCGGGTATGGCCTCCAAGAGACCCAGTACTTC

J gene: TRBJ2-7
D gene: TRBD1
clone size: once
V gene: TRBV10-3
CDR3 protein: CAISEGVPGQGLGEQYF
CDR3 DNA: TGTGCCATCAGTGAGGGAGTTCCGGGACAGGGACTGGGGGAGCAGTACTTC

J gene: TRBJ1-6
D gene: NA
clone size: NA
V gene: TRBV2
CDR3 protein: CASSEAQIPYNSPLHF
CDR3 DNA: TGTGCCAGCAGTGAAGCGCAGATCCCCTATAATTCACCCCTCCACTTT

J gene: TRBJ1-4
D gene: NA
clone size: few
V gene: TRBV20-1
CDR3 protein: CSAEGQLGVTNEKLFF
CDR3 DNA: TGCAGTGCGGAAGGACAGCTCGGTGTAACTAATGAAAAACTGTTTTTT

J gene: TRBJ2-7
D gene: NA
clone size: NA
V gene: TRBV7-9
CDR3 protein: CASSATETGSSYEQYF
CDR3 DNA: TGTGCCAGCAGCGCAACCGAGACGGGTAGCTCCTACGAGCAGTACTTC

J gene: TRBJ2-7
D gene: NA
clone size: NA
V gene: TRBV28
CDR3 protein: CASSLSPSDSSYEQYF
CDR3 DNA: TGTGCCAGCAGTTTATCCCCATCGGACAGCTCCTACGAGCAGTACTTC

J gene: TRBJ1-6
D gene: NA
clone size: few
V gene: TRBV2
CDR3 protein: CASSDGGRNSPLHF
CDR3 DNA: TGTGCCAGCAGTGACGGGGGGCGGAATTCACCCCTCCACTTT

J gene: TRBJ2-2
D gene: NA
clone size: NA
V gene: TRBV7-6
CDR3 protein: CASSFRDDTGELFF
CDR3 DNA: TGTGCCAGCAGCTTTAGGGATGACACCGGGGAGCTGTTTTTT

J gene: TRBJ2-5
D gene: TRBD2
clone size: many
V gene: TRBV2
CDR3 protein: CASSEELLAGAETQYF
CDR3 DNA: TGTGCCAGCAGTGAAGAGCTACTAGCGGGAGCAGAGACCCAGTACTTC

J gene: TRBJ2-3
D gene: TRBD1
clone size: few
V gene: TRBV6-5
CDR3 protein: CASSYGTVPTDTQYF
CDR3 DNA: TGTGCCAGCAGTTACGGGACAGTTCCCACAGATACGCAGTATTTT